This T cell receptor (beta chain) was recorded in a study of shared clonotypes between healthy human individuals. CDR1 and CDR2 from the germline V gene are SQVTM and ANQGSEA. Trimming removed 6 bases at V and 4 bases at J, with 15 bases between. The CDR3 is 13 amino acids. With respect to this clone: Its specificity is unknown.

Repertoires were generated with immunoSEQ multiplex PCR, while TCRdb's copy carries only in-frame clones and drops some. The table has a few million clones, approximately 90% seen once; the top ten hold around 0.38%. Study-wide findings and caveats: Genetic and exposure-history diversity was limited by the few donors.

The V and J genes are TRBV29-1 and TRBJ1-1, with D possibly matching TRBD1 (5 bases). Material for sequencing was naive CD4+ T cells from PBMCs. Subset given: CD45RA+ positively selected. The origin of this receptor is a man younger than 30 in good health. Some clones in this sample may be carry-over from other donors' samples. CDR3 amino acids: CSVGGILATEAFF. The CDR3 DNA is TGCAGCGTGGGGGGGATATTGGCCACTGAAGCTTTCTTT.